This passage covers 26 T cell receptor beta chains from one sample sequenced in a study of shared clonotypes between healthy human individuals. Using immunoSEQ multiplex PCR, the repertoire was profiled, and TCRdb retains in-frame clones only, with some absent. The data hold more than 2,000,000 clones, with 85% to 95% observed a single time. The sequenced material came from naive CD4+ T cells from PBMCs. The subset is: CD45RA+ positively selected. These receptors originate from a man aged 18 to 29 in good health. Some clones in this sample may be carry-over from other donors' samples.

This rearrangement joins TRBV13 to TRBJ2-1, with TRBD2 identical over 8 bases. CDR3 length equals 16 residues. The J segment lost 9 bases and the V segment lost 5 bases, leaving 15 bases of the junction unmatched. From germline, CDR1 is PRHDT and CDR2 FYEKMQ (reference sequence). The CDR3 DNA reads TGTGCCAGCAGCGACTTCCAAATCGGGGGGGTGAGTGAGCAGTTCTTC. Translation gives CASSDFQIGGVSEQFF. Looking up the rest from reference TRBV13 and TRBJ2-1 gives the full variable domain: AAGVIQSPRHLIKEKRETATLKCYPIPRHDTVYWYQQGPGQDPQFLISFYEKMQSDKGSIPDRFSAQQFSDYHSELNMSSLELGDSALYFCASSDFQIGGVSEQFFGPGTRLTVL.

This chain joins TRBV4-1 and TRBJ2-7; possible D gene TRBD2, 5 bases. Trimming pared 2 bases from V and 1 base from J, leaving 12 bases between. Germline values: CDR1 MGHRA, CDR2 YSYEKL. CDR3 length: 15 amino acids. The CDR3 reads CASSQPRAGSYEQYF. The CDR3 region has the DNA TGCGCCAGCAGCCAACCGCGGGCAGGATCCTACGAGCAGTACTTC.

This sequence joins TRBV2 and TRBJ2-1, with 7 bases fitting TRBD2. This CDR3 is 13 amino acids long. Germline lookup yields CDR1 SNHLY and CDR2 FYNNEI. After removal of 5 bases from V and 9 bases from J, the junction contained 7 bases not matched to a gene. This CDR3 reads CASSPRLAGEQFF. The DNA for the CDR3 is TGTGCCAGCAGTCCAAGACTAGCAGGTGAGCAGTTCTTC.

The chain employs TRBV5-1 and TRBJ2-3; D perhaps matches TRBD1 (6 bases). Deletions cut 4 bases from V and 3 bases from J, with 18 bases between. This CDR3 is built from 16 residues. The germline V gene has CDR1 SGHRS and CDR2 YFSETQ. CDR3 DNA sequence: TGCGCCAGCAGCGGGGGCGGCAGGGCGGCAACAGATACGCAGTATTTT. As protein: CASSGGGRAATDTQYF.

The chain uses TRBV6-1 and TRBJ1-1, with D perhaps TRBD1 (6 bases). From germline, CDR1 is MNHNS and CDR2 SASEGT. Trimming stripped 6 bases from V and 1 base from J, with 15 bases between. The CDR3 contains 15 residues. In nucleotides, the CDR3 is TGTGCCAGCAGCCACAACAGGGCGGCGAACACTGAAGCTTTCTTT. It specifies CASSHNRAANTEAFF.

About this clone itself: Other DNA sequences in the same sample also yield this CDR3. The gene calls are TRBV18 and TRBJ2-5; TRBD1 or TRBD2 may be the D gene (5 bases each). CDR3 length: 13 residues. V was pared by 6 bases and J by 1 base, with 9 bases between. Germline V gene data show CDR1 as KGHSH and CDR2 as LQKENI. The CDR3 region is CASSPGTQETQYF. In DNA form, the CDR3 reads TGTGCCAGCTCCCCCGGGACCCAAGAGACCCAGTACTTC.

V usage is TRBV27 and J usage is TRBJ2-7, with 7 bases lining up with TRBD1. Per germline, CDR1 MNHEY and CDR2 SMNVEV (reference sequence). V shed 5 bases, J shed 3 bases, and the junction held 7 bases outside the gene matches. The CDR3 length is 14 residues. The CDR3 region is CASSPWTGDYEQYF. The DNA for the CDR3 is TGTGCCAGCAGTCCGTGGACAGGCGACTACGAGCAGTACTTC.

The V and J genes are TRBV28 and TRBJ2-2, with D tentatively TRBD1 (6 bases). Germline loops: CDR1 MDHEN, CDR2 SYDVKM. Deletions cut 2 bases from V and 4 bases from J, with 14 bases between. The CDR3 totals 16 residues. CDR3 amino acids: CASSLLGAVGTGELFF. CDR3 DNA sequence: TGTGCCAGCAGTTTACTGGGGGCGGTGGGCACCGGGGAGCTGTTTTTT.

This chain connects TRBV7-9 to TRBJ2-1, with 7 bases matching TRBD2. Germline CDR1 is SEHNR and CDR2 is FQNEAQ (reference sequence). CDR3 length: 16 residues. The V gene end was trimmed by 5 bases and the J gene end by 4 bases; junction bases not matched to a gene: 11. CDR3 bases: TGTGCCAGCAGCCTCAAGAGCGGGGCATCATACAATGAGCAGTTCTTC. Amino acid sequence: CASSLKSGASYNEQFF.

The chain uses TRBV2 and TRBJ1-3; D possibly corresponds to TRBD1 (6 bases). V was pared by 4 bases and J by 2 bases, with 9 bases between. Per germline, CDR1 SNHLY and CDR2 FYNNEI. There are 14 residues in the CDR3. The CDR3 sequence: CASSGQVTGNTIYF. In DNA form, the CDR3 reads TGTGCCAGCAGTGGACAGGTGACTGGAAACACCATATATTTT.

The table lists this clone with a count of one. This chain links TRBV4-1 with TRBJ2-4; 14 bases match TRBD2. Germline-derived CDR1 and CDR2 are MGHRA and YSYEKL. The ends lost 6 bases at V and 8 bases at J; junction bases unmatched: 9. The CDR3 spans 16 residues. The DNA of the CDR3 is TGCGCCAGCAGTCCTCAGGGACTAGCGGGAGTTTACATTCAGTACTTC. Amino acids: CASSPQGLAGVYIQYF.

This rearrangement joins TRBV20-1 to TRBJ2-3, with a weak D call TRBD2 (6 bases). Trimming shortened V by 5 bases and J by 15 bases, and 18 bases separated the two germline ends. Germline loops: CDR1 DFQATT, CDR2 SNEGSKA (reference sequence). The CDR3 is 11 residues long. The CDR3 DNA follows: TGCAGTGCTGACCGGGACTTATTATTATATTTT. The encoded protein is CSADRDLLLYF.

Comment on this clone: This same CDR3 is encoded by further DNA sequences in the sample. This sequence joins TRBV6-5 and TRBJ2-2, with D perhaps TRBD1 or TRBD2 (5 bases each). Trimming cost V 5 bases and J 0 bases, with 10 bases left between them. Germline CDR1 and CDR2: MNHEY and SVGAGI. This CDR3 is built from 15 residues. The CDR3 reads CASSRGSANTGELFF. The CDR3 bases are TGTGCCAGCAGTCGGGGCTCCGCGAACACCGGGGAGCTGTTTTTT.

The chain is built from TRBV28 and TRBJ1-1, with D possibly matching TRBD1 (5 bases). Trimming pared 5 bases from V and 4 bases from J, leaving 11 bases between. Germline V gene lookup returns CDR1 MDHEN and CDR2 SYDVKM. The CDR3 has 13 residues. For the CDR3, the DNA is TGTGCCAGCAGTATGTCTGGGGGCACTGAAGCTTTCTTT. It is translated as CASSMSGGTEAFF.

V is TRBV5-1 and J is TRBJ1-6, with D possibly being TRBD1 (6 bases). The CDR3 runs 14 residues. V lost 2 bases to trimming and J lost 9 bases, with 12 bases between them. Germline CDR1 reads SGHRS; CDR2 reads YFSETQ. The CDR3 loop is CASSLQGSTSPLHF. The CDR3 DNA is TGCGCCAGCAGCTTACAGGGTAGTACTTCACCCCTCCACTTT.

Worth noting for this clone: Other DNA sequences within the sample encode an identical CDR3. The chain uses TRBV18 and TRBJ2-1, with a weak D call TRBD2 (5 bases). Trimming removed 4 bases at V and 0 bases at J, with 10 bases between. CDR3 length equals 15 residues. CDR1 and CDR2 (germline): KGHSH, LQKENI. The CDR3 sequence: CASSQLASSYNEQFF. CDR3 DNA: TGTGCCAGCTCACAGCTAGCCAGCTCCTACAATGAGCAGTTCTTC.

This chain connects TRBV27 to TRBJ2-3, with D maybe TRBD1 (6 bases). V gave up 5 bases and J gave up 1 base, with 22 bases separating them. Germline CDR1 and CDR2: MNHEY and SMNVEV (reference sequence). CDR3 length: 18 amino acids. The CDR3 coding sequence is TGTGCCAGCAGTCCGAGGGGGATAGACCTGCTAGGCACAGATACGCAGTATTTT. Translated: CASSPRGIDLLGTDTQYF.

The genes are TRBV5-1 and TRBJ2-1; 10 bases are a match to TRBD1. From germline, CDR1 is SGHRS and CDR2 YFSETQ. The CDR3 is made up of 16 amino acids. V lost 2 bases to trimming and J lost 7 bases; unmatched junction nucleotides: 9. This CDR3 is CASSFAPTGGGNEQFF. As DNA, the CDR3 is TGCGCCAGCAGCTTCGCCCCGACAGGGGGCGGGAATGAGCAGTTCTTC.

The rearrangement joins TRBV4-2 to TRBJ1-2; D is unclear. Germline V gene lookup returns CDR1 LGHNA and CDR2 YNFKEQ. V lost 1 base and J lost 10, with 13 bases in between. This CDR3 is built from 13 residues. The CDR3 reads CASSQGNPGHYTF. The CDR3 coding sequence is TGTGCCAGCAGCCAAGGGAATCCTGGGCACTACACCTTC.

The chain is built from TRBV4-1 and TRBJ2-1; TRBD2 agrees at 7 bases. Trimming at V came to 4 bases and at J to 8 bases, leaving 11 bases not matched to a gene. This CDR3 spans 15 amino acids. The germline V gene has CDR1 MGHRA and CDR2 YSYEKL. CDR3 sequence (DNA): TGCGCCAGCAGCCGGGAGGGTCCGTTAATCGATGAGCAGTTCTTC. Amino acid sequence: CASSREGPLIDEQFF.

V and J are TRBV29-1 and TRBJ2-5; 9 bases line up with TRBD1. Germline CDR1 and CDR2: SQVTM and ANQGSEA. With 6 bases clipped from V and 4 bases from J, the junction kept 9 bases outside the gene matches. The CDR3 consists of 14 residues. The CDR3 coding sequence is TGCAGCGTGGACGGGACAGGGTGGAGAGAGACCCAGTACTTC. It translates to CSVDGTGWRETQYF.

This chain connects TRBV19 to TRBJ2-2; D is undetermined. This CDR3 region has 13 residues. Trimming shortened V by 3 bases and J by 7 bases, and 9 bases separated the two germline ends. Germline V gives CDR1 LNHDA, CDR2 SQIVND (reference sequence). The DNA of the CDR3 is TGTGCCAGTAGTATGGACCGCGGCGGGGAGCTGTTTTTT. This translates into CASSMDRGGELFF. Combining the CDR3 with reference TRBV19 and TRBJ2-2 gives the whole variable domain DGGITQSPKYLFRKEGQNVTLSCEQNLNHDAMYWYRQDPGQGLRLIYYSQIVNDFQKGDIAEGYSVSREKKESFPLTVTSAQKNPTAFYLCASSMDRGGELFFGEGSRLTVL.

V and J are TRBV11-2 and TRBJ1-2; D remains ambiguous. Germline values: CDR1 SGHAT, CDR2 FQNNGV. This CDR3 comprises 14 residues. V lost 4 bases and J lost 8, with 17 bases in between. DNA of the CDR3: TGTGCCAGCAGCTCCCTCCAGGCCTCTGGCGGCTACACCTTC. Amino acids: CASSSLQASGGYTF.

This CDR3 reads CSGWAGSEKLFF. The CDR3 nucleotides are TGCAGCGGGTGGGCAGGGAGTGAAAAACTGTTTTTT. The chain is built from TRBV29-1 and TRBJ1-4, with a weak D call TRBD1 (5 bases). CDR1 and CDR2 (germline): SQVTM, ANQGSEA. V was trimmed by 7 bases and J by 7 bases, leaving 13 bases between them. The CDR3 length is 12 residues.

The J gene is TRBJ1-2, the V gene TRBV29-1, with unresolved D. Germline V gene sequence: CDR1 SQVTM, CDR2 ANQGSEA. The ends were cut back, 7 bases at V and 3 bases at J, with 12 bases in the middle. This CDR3 comprises 12 residues. Written as DNA, the CDR3 is TGCAGCGCCGTAGGTGTTGACTATGGCTACACCTTC. This codes for CSAVGVDYGYTF.

The V and J genes are TRBV6-5 and TRBJ2-5, with 11 bases identical to TRBD2. Gene TRBJ2-7 matches the end of the DNA better, so the J call may be wrong. Germline V gene sequence: CDR1 MNHEY, CDR2 SVGAGI. The CDR3 length is 14 residues. This CDR3 is CASTGTSGPYEQYF. CDR3 DNA sequence: TGTGCCAGCACCGGGACTAGCGGTCCCTACGAGCAGTACTTC.